This entry features one TCR beta chain sequence. The authors prepared the TCRbeta library with unique molecular identifiers. Using its own MiXCR run on the PCR reads, TCRdb lists one record per CDR3 protein. The profile shows just under 550,000 distinct CDR3 sequences, roughly 18% of them singletons. V lost 0 bases and J lost 9, with 12 bases in between. CDR3 size: 13 residues. Germline V gene sequence: CDR1 DFQATT, CDR2 SNEGSKA (reference sequence). This record comes from a study of T-cell reconstitution after alpha-beta-depleted transplantation in children. This TCR was sampled from a human donor who donated a stem cell graft to a child with acute lymphoblastic leukemia. The sample here was PBMCs from the stem cell graft donor, taken from the stem cell graft. The V and J genes are TRBV20-1 and TRBJ1-5, with D hard to call. The CDR3 nucleotides are TGCAGTGCTAGAGAGAGTGGGAGTCGGCCCCAGCATTTT. It codes for CSARESGSRPQHF.